This T cell receptor beta chain was sequenced for a study of breast tumors, draining lymph nodes, adjacent tissues. Study-wide findings and caveats: Tumor TCR diversity was below lymph nodes but above nontumor tissue.

This clonotype was counted at least ten times. Its cognate antigen is unknown. Trimming took 4 bases from V and 8 from J; bases not matched to a gene: 8. This CDR3 is 16 amino acids long. The germline CDR1 and CDR2 sequences are SGHRS and YFSETQ. TCRdb re-called the multiplex PCR reads with MiXCR, one entry per CDR3 protein. Among about 21,000 distinct CDR3 sequences listed, under 35% were seen once. The receptor was isolated from a female donor with breast cancer. Some clones in this sample may be carry-over from other donors' samples. The J gene is TRBJ2-2, the V gene TRBV5-1; TRBD2 agrees at 13 bases. The sequenced sample consisted of breast tumor tissue. CDR3 amino acids: CASSQGTSGTSGELFF. CDR3 coding DNA: TGCGCCAGCAGCCAGGGGACTAGCGGGACTTCAGGGGAGCTGTTTTTT. The variable domain in full, with the rest retrieved from reference TRBV5-1 and TRBJ2-2, is KAGVTQTPRYLIKTRGQQVTLSCSPISGHRSVSWYQQTPGQGLQFLFEYFSETQRNKGNFPGRFSGRQFSNSRSEMNVSTLELGDSALYLCASSQGTSGTSGELFFGEGSRLTVL.